Below are 17 T cell receptor beta chains sequenced from a single sample in a study of T cell repertoires in cytomegalovirus infection. Their recognized antigens are unknown. In TCRdb, the reads were re-called with MiXCR into one record per CDR3 protein. The sample lists about 890,000 distinct CDR3 sequences, less than 40% occurring once. Specimen: cultured CD8+ T cells from PBMCs, collected from culture after CMV antigen stimulation. All receptors come from a human donor in good health (CMV status not recorded). Some clones in this sample may be carry-over from other donors' samples.

This clonotype was picked up a small number of times. The chain has TRBV15 and TRBJ2-3; tentatively, D is TRBD2 (6 bases). The CDR3 contains 16 residues. Between the trimmed V and J ends, which lost 0 bases and 3 bases, there was a span of 13 bases. CDR1 and CDR2 (germline): LNHNV, YYDKDF (reference sequence). CDR3 nucleotide sequence: TGTGCCACCAGCAGAGATCGGGCGGGGCGAACAGATACGCAGTATTTT. Its protein product is CATSRDRAGRTDTQYF.

This sequence joins TRBV6-5 and TRBJ2-7; 7 positions agree with TRBD1. Germline-derived CDR1 and CDR2 are MNHEY and SVGAGI. The CDR3 consists of 15 residues. DNA for the CDR3: TGTGCCAGCAGTGAGGGTTGGGACAGTTTTTACGAACAGTACGTC. Translated: CASSEGWDSFYEQYV.

CDR3 coding DNA: TGTGCCAGCAGTTTTTTAGGGGGGAACTACGAGCAGTACTTC. Amino acid sequence: CASSFLGGNYEQYF. This sequence joins TRBV27 and TRBJ2-7; possibly TRBD1 or TRBD2 for D (6 bases each). In germline, CDR1 is MNHEY, CDR2 SMNVEV (reference sequence). Between the trimmed V and J ends, which lost 3 bases and 3 bases, there was a span of 12 bases. This CDR3 spans 14 amino acids.

The chain joins TRBV7-8 to TRBJ2-5; D gene unclear. The V gene lost 7 bases and the J gene lost 1 base, with 16 bases spanning the gap. Germline V lookup: CDR1 SGHVS, CDR2 FQNEAQ. The CDR3 has 15 residues. In nucleotides, the CDR3 is TGTGCCAGCATACATCTCACTGGTCGCCAAGAGACCCAGTACTTC. This encodes CASIHLTGRQETQYF.

This clonotype occurred a few times. V and J are TRBV7-9 and TRBJ2-7; D is perhaps TRBD2 (6 bases). The V gene lost 2 bases and the J gene lost 5 bases, with 13 bases spanning the gap. The CDR3 is 14 residues long. CDR1 is SEHNR, CDR2 FQNEAQ, per germline (reference sequence). The CDR3 DNA is TGTGCCAGCAGCTTAACGGGGGTGAAGGACGAGCAGTACTTC. It encodes CASSLTGVKDEQYF.

The CDR3 loop reads CASSYEGGPARHGYTF. In DNA form, the CDR3 reads TGTGCCAGCAGCTACGAGGGGGGTCCGGCGCGGCATGGCTACACCTTC. The genes are TRBV27 and TRBJ1-2, with a possible D match to TRBD1 (6 bases). V dropped 6 bases and J dropped 6 bases, with 23 bases sitting between them. The CDR3 is 16 residues long. Germline V gene lookup returns CDR1 MNHEY and CDR2 SMNVEV (reference sequence).

The V call is TRBV6-5, the J call TRBJ2-7; TRBD1 aligns across 9 bases. Germline V gene data show CDR1 as MNHEY and CDR2 as SVGAGI. Germline trimming cut 2 bases from V and 3 bases from J; bases unmatched to any gene: 2. CDR3 length: 14 residues. The CDR3 region has the DNA TGTGCCAGCAGTTACGCGGGACAGGGCTACGAGCAGTACTTC. Protein: CASSYAGQGYEQYF.

The chain uses TRBV7-9 and TRBJ1-5; D is possibly TRBD1 (5 bases). V was clipped by 5 bases and J by 1 base, with 12 bases between them. Germline CDR1 is SEHNR and CDR2 is FQNEAQ (reference sequence). The CDR3 consists of 15 residues. The CDR3 loop is CASSRSGYSNQPQHF. The CDR3 nucleotides read TGTGCCAGCAGCCGATCAGGGTACAGCAATCAGCCCCAGCATTTT.

The genes are TRBV24-1 and TRBJ2-3, with TRBD2 matching over 7 bases. Per the germline V gene, CDR1 is KGHDR and CDR2 is SFDVKD. The CDR3 extends over 15 amino acids. V gave up 3 bases and J gave up 7 bases; unmatched junction bases: 9. The CDR3 protein is CATSDPGEGRNTQYF. Here the CDR3 DNA reads TGTGCCACCAGTGATCCGGGGGAGGGCCGGAATACGCAGTATTTT.

This clonotype appeared a few times. V gene TRBV23-1 combines with J gene TRBJ2-5; D is uncertain. TRBV23-1 is identified as an open reading frame with a role that is uncertain. Deletions cut 0 bases from V and 3 bases from J, with 5 bases between. This CDR3 spans 13 amino acids. The CDR3 coding sequence is TGCGCCAGCAGTCAATCGGGCAAAGAGACCCAGTACTTC. It is translated as CASSQSGKETQYF.

The CDR3 DNA is TGCGCCAGCCAGGTGGGAGATACGCAGTATTTT. Translated, it gives CASQVGDTQYF. The chain employs TRBV10-2 and TRBJ2-3, with no clear D. This CDR3 region has 11 residues. V was trimmed by 8 bases and J by 5 bases, leaving 8 bases between them. Germline V gives CDR1 WSHSY, CDR2 SAAADI.

The V and J genes are TRBV6-5 and TRBJ2-4; 7 bases are a match to TRBD1. The germline V gene encodes CDR1 MNHEY and CDR2 SVGAGI. There are 15 residues in the CDR3. Losses at the gene ends were 2 bases for V and 2 bases for J; bases not matched to a gene: 3. DNA for the CDR3: TGTGCCAGCAGTTACGGGGGACAGACCAAAAACATTCAGTACTTC. Residues: CASSYGGQTKNIQYF.

This chain links TRBV27 with TRBJ1-4, with TRBD1 as a possible D gene (6 bases). The CDR3 has 14 residues. V dropped 7 bases and J dropped 6 bases, with 15 bases sitting between them. The germline V gene has CDR1 MNHEY and CDR2 SMNVEV (reference sequence). This CDR3 reads CASKLQGADEKLFF. The CDR3 DNA reads TGTGCCAGCAAGCTACAGGGAGCTGATGAAAAACTGTTTTTT.

The chain couples TRBV12-3 or TRBV12-4 to TRBJ2-1; no clear D. This CDR3 region has 13 residues. Trimming pared 7 bases from V and 5 bases from J, leaving 12 bases between. The CDR3 coding sequence is TGTGCCAGCACTATGGGTGGTAACAATGAGCAGTTCTTC. Translation: CASTMGGNNEQFF.

This chain uses TRBV6-6 with TRBJ1-5, with TRBD1 matching 8 bases. V lost 2 bases, J lost 1 base, and 10 bases stayed unmatched. Germline V gives CDR1 MNHNY, CDR2 SVGAGI (reference sequence). The CDR3 totals 18 residues. The CDR3 DNA reads TGTGCCAGCAGTTACCCCCCGGGACAGGCAGACAGCAATCAGCCCCAGCATTTT. This codes for CASSYPPGQADSNQPQHF.

This clonotype turned up a few times. This chain uses TRBV5-5 with TRBJ1-1, with 9 bases identical to TRBD1. CDR1 is SGHKS, CDR2 YYEKEE, per germline (reference sequence). V shed 4 bases, J shed 5 bases, and the junction held 12 bases outside the gene matches. CDR3 length: 16 residues. The CDR3 sequence: CASSTGGTGKWTEAFF. CDR3 DNA sequence: TGTGCCAGCAGCACAGGAGGGACAGGGAAGTGGACTGAAGCTTTCTTT. Based on the CDR3 plus reference TRBV5-5 and TRBJ1-1, the full variable domain is DAGVTQSPTHLIKTRGQQVTLRCSPISGHKSVSWYQQVLGQGPQFIFQYYEKEERGRGNFPDRFSARQFPNYSSELNVNALLLGDSALYLCASSTGGTGKWTEAFFGQGTRLTVV.

The V gene is TRBV2, the J gene TRBJ2-5; 9 nucleotides match TRBD1. V lost 8 bases, J lost 5 bases, and 9 bases stayed unmatched. Germline V lookup: CDR1 SNHLY, CDR2 FYNNEI. This CDR3 has 14 amino acids. CDR3 amino acids: CASGGTGRVETQYF. The CDR3 DNA follows: TGTGCCAGCGGGGGGACAGGGAGAGTGGAGACCCAGTACTTC.